This passage covers 20 T cell receptor beta chains from one sample sequenced in a study of blood T cells in healthy people across ages. Primed by a sample-barcoded 5' primer and a J-beta primer mix, a second PCR proceeded for about 7 to 11 cycles. One entry per CDR3 protein, called by TCRdb with MiXCR from the 5' RACE reads. The repertoire has hundreds of thousands of distinct CDR3 sequences, more than 45% of them found once; the top ten carry about 20%. The sequencing input was blood. The receptors here all came from a man aged 25-45 years in good health.

This sequence joins TRBV12-3 or TRBV12-4 and TRBJ2-5; a weak D match, TRBD1 (6 bases). The V end was cut by 6 bases, the J end by 10 bases, with 18 bases between. The CDR3 loop spans 13 amino acids. The CDR3 DNA reads as TGTGCCAGCAGCCGTGACAGGCGAAGGGACCAGTACTTC. This translates into CASSRDRRRDQYF.

The genes are TRBV5-1 and TRBJ2-1; perhaps TRBD2 as D (6 bases). From germline, CDR1 is SGHRS and CDR2 YFSETQ. This CDR3 has 16 residues. V was trimmed by 1 base and J by 0 bases, leaving 11 bases between them. CDR3 nucleotides: TGCGCCAGCAGCTTGCGCGCGGGGAACTCCTACAATGAGCAGTTCTTC. This gives the protein CASSLRAGNSYNEQFF.

V gene TRBV10-3 combines with J gene TRBJ1-2; 9 positions agree with TRBD1. The length of the CDR3 is 16 residues. Germline V lookup: CDR1 ENHRY, CDR2 SYGVKD. The J segment lost 0 bases and the V segment lost 8 bases, leaving 10 bases of the junction unmatched. CDR3 DNA sequence: TGTGCCATCGCCGAGGGGACAGGGACTACTAACTATGGCTACACCTTC. Translating gives CAIAEGTGTTNYGYTF.

This clonotype was found a few times. The chain joins TRBV7-8 to TRBJ2-1; no reliable D call. This CDR3 is built from 13 residues. Germline V gene data show CDR1 as SGHVS and CDR2 as FQNEAQ. The V end lost 5 bases, the J end lost 8 bases, and 13 bases lay between the germline ends. CDR3 protein: CASSRVGLDEQFF. CDR3 nucleotides: TGTGCCAGCAGCCGCGTGGGCCTCGATGAGCAGTTCTTC.

The V call is TRBV6-6, the J call TRBJ1-5; tentatively, D is TRBD1 (5 bases). V was clipped by 5 bases and J by 0 bases, with 17 bases between them. Germline V gene data show CDR1 as MNHNY and CDR2 as SVGAGI (reference sequence). The CDR3 sequence is 17 residues long. Here the CDR3 DNA reads TGTGCCAGCAGTCCCTTCGGCGGGGGGAATAGCAATCAGCCCCAGCATTTT. As protein: CASSPFGGGNSNQPQHF.

This clonotype has only one observation. This chain connects TRBV5-1 to TRBJ1-1; tentatively, D is TRBD1 (6 bases). V dropped 4 bases and J dropped 1 base, with 20 bases sitting between them. There are 17 residues in the CDR3. CDR1 SGHRS and CDR2 YFSETQ come from the germline V gene. CDR3 loop: CASSAGWETGWNTEAFF. CDR3 in DNA: TGCGCCAGCAGCGCCGGATGGGAGACAGGATGGAACACTGAAGCTTTCTTT.

The chain carries TRBV5-1 and TRBJ1-1; D may be TRBD1 (6 bases). With 0 bases removed from V and 4 bases from J, the gap between germline ends came to 10 bases. Per germline, CDR1 SGHRS and CDR2 YFSETQ. This CDR3 is built from 14 residues. The CDR3: CASSLDVGGTEAFF. For the CDR3, the DNA is TGCGCCAGCAGCTTGGACGTAGGGGGCACTGAAGCTTTCTTT.

This sequence joins TRBV25-1 and TRBJ2-7; 10 bases fit TRBD2. The V gene end was trimmed by 6 bases and the J gene end by 6 bases; junction bases not matched to a gene: 8. This CDR3 has 14 residues. The germline V gene encodes CDR1 MGHDK and CDR2 SYGVNS. The CDR3 bases are TGTGCCAGCAGGGGTAGCGGGAGGCTCGGCGAGCAGTACTTC. As protein: CASRGSGRLGEQYF.

The J gene is TRBJ2-1, the V gene TRBV29-1, with D perhaps being TRBD1 or TRBD2 (5 bases each). With 4 bases removed from V and 13 bases from J, the gap between germline ends came to 23 bases. In germline, CDR1 is SQVTM, CDR2 ANQGSEA. This CDR3 region has 14 residues. CDR3 amino acids: CSVAPTAIGETQFF. Written as DNA, the CDR3 is TGCAGCGTTGCCCCGACAGCCATTGGGGAGACCCAGTTCTTC.

V usage is TRBV6-5 and J usage is TRBJ2-2, with no clear D. Trimming stripped 2 bases from V and 0 bases from J, with 10 bases between. The CDR3 is made up of 16 amino acids. In germline, CDR1 is MNHEY, CDR2 SVGAGI. The CDR3 DNA is TGTGCCAGCAGTTACGCGGCAGCGTCGAACACCGGGGAGCTGTTTTTT. It translates to CASSYAAASNTGELFF.

CDR3 region: CASSLWDGQGIYEQYF. CDR3 DNA: TGTGCCAGCAGTTTATGGGATGGGCAGGGAATCTACGAGCAGTACTTC. The chain joins TRBV27 to TRBJ2-5; tentative D call: TRBD1 (5 bases). The J call may be in error: the DNA end matches TRBJ2-7 better. The CDR3 runs 16 residues. Germline V CDR1 and CDR2: MNHEY, SMNVEV (reference sequence).

The chain joins TRBV12-3 or TRBV12-4 to TRBJ2-5; 8 bases are shared with TRBD2. The better agreement between TRBJ2-7 and the DNA end casts doubt on the J call. This CDR3 spans 14 amino acids. CDR3 loop: CASSGGGGRVEQYF. The CDR3 coding sequence is TGTGCCAGCAGCGGGGGCGGGGGGCGCGTCGAGCAGTACTTC.

The rearrangement links TRBV28 to TRBJ2-4; D not resolved. The DNA end favors TRBJ2-7, so the J call may be wrong. CDR3 size: 15 residues. In germline, CDR1 is MDHEN, CDR2 SYDVKM. The CDR3 protein is CASSLSDSPWVEQYF. The CDR3 DNA sequence: TGTGCCAGCAGTTTATCAGACTCCCCATGGGTCGAGCAGTACTTC.

The V call is TRBV7-6, the J call TRBJ2-3; no clear D gene. Per the germline V gene, CDR1 is SGHVS and CDR2 is FNYEAQ. Trimming pared 2 bases from V and 4 bases from J, leaving 13 bases between. This CDR3 spans 15 amino acids. The CDR3 spells CASSLITSRPDTQYF. CDR3 nucleotides: TGTGCCAGCAGCTTAATAACCAGCCGTCCAGATACGCAGTATTTT.

The chain recombines TRBV6-6 with TRBJ1-2, with TRBD1 matching over 10 bases. The CDR3 sequence is 15 residues long. J was trimmed by 7 bases and V by 4 bases; bases with no gene match: 9. Germline V lookup: CDR1 MNHNY, CDR2 SVGAGI (reference sequence). The CDR3 bases are TGTGCCAGCAGTTCGGGACAGGGGACTAGGTTTGGCTACACCTTC. This encodes CASSSGQGTRFGYTF.

The chain is built from TRBV28 and TRBJ1-6; D gene ambiguous. This CDR3 region has 13 residues. Germline V gene sequence: CDR1 MDHEN, CDR2 SYDVKM. V was trimmed by 5 bases and J by 7 bases, leaving 9 bases between them. The CDR3 DNA reads TGTGCCAGCAGTCTGACTCCGAATTCACCCCTCCACTTT. Translation gives CASSLTPNSPLHF.

V is TRBV7-9 and J is TRBJ2-1; D unclear. Per the germline V gene, CDR1 is SEHNR and CDR2 is FQNEAQ (reference sequence). The CDR3 has 13 residues. Trimming took 3 bases from V and 7 from J, leaving 10 bases between them. As DNA, the CDR3 is TGTGCCAGCAGCTTCGGCCAGGCGAATGAGCAGTTCTTC. Protein sequence: CASSFGQANEQFF.

The V and J genes are TRBV29-1 and TRBJ2-5, with 10 bases fitting TRBD1. After removal of 7 bases from V and 5 bases from J, the junction contained 4 bases not matched to a gene. The CDR3 is 12 residues long. In germline, CDR1 is SQVTM, CDR2 ANQGSEA. The CDR3: CSGQGAHETQYF. CDR3 nucleotides: TGCAGCGGACAGGGGGCGCATGAGACCCAGTACTTC.

This sequence joins TRBV20-1 and TRBJ2-5; 7 bases are a match to TRBD1. The J call may be faulty, since TRBJ2-7 better matches the DNA end. Germline V CDR1 and CDR2: DFQATT, SNEGSKA (reference sequence). There are 12 residues in the CDR3. The CDR3: CSANRGPYEQYF. The DNA for the CDR3 is TGCAGTGCTAACAGGGGCCCCTACGAGCAGTACTTC.

The CDR3 reads CASSLSTDEQYF. The CDR3 DNA reads TGTGCCAGCAGTTTGTCGACAGACGAGCAGTACTTC. The V gene is TRBV28, the J gene TRBJ2-7; maybe TRBD1 (5 bases). The CDR3 is made up of 12 amino acids. Looked up from germline, CDR1 is MDHEN and CDR2 is SYDVKM. V lost 3 bases and J lost 5, with 8 bases in between.